This T cell receptor (beta chain) was captured by sequencing in a study of blood T cell repertoires in COVID-19. As for the study in general: Sources were T cells, B-cell-depleted T cells, or PBMCs; the material itself was cDNA or gDNA.

The germline gives CDR1 SEHNR, CDR2 FQNEAQ (reference sequence). This CDR3 contains 14 residues. The V segment lost 4 bases and the J segment 4 bases; nucleotides outside the gene matches: 0. In the original analysis: Amplification with reference gene primers provided the estimates of nucleated cell counts. Sequencing used immunoSEQ multiplex PCR; TCRdb keeps in-frame clones, though not all of them. V, J and clone size are taken as reported in that table, and D and trimming were inferred from the DNA itself. The top ten hold 27% of the sample, which has 100,000 to 150,000 clones, 85% seen once. This receptor was obtained from an elderly woman with acute or convalescent COVID-19. Material for sequencing was peripheral blood. V is TRBV7-9 and J is TRBJ2-3, with TRBD2 matching over 12 bases. The CDR3 region has the DNA TGTGCCAGCAGCTCTAGCGGGGGGGCAGATACGCAGTATTTT. It is translated as CASSSSGGADTQYF.